The 14 T cell receptor beta chains below were found in one sample sequenced in a study of type 1 and type 2 diabetes patients. Genomic DNA was the PCR template. A primer set of 30 forward and 13 reverse primers amplified the CDR3. TCRdb recomputed calls from the multiplex PCR reads with MiXCR, one row per CDR3 protein. This sample has some 250,000 distinct CDR3 sequences, with roughly 44% found just once. The sample comprised peripheral blood mononuclear cells (PBMCs). These receptors were taken from a man between 18 and 29 years old with type 2 diabetes.

The chain couples TRBV7-8 to TRBJ2-5; D is undetermined. Germline-derived CDR1 and CDR2 are SGHVS and FQNEAQ. The CDR3 consists of 14 residues. The V end lost 1 base, the J end lost 5 bases, and 11 bases lay between the germline ends. As DNA, the CDR3 is TGTGCCAGCAGCTTAGGGGTGGGGTTGGAGACCCAGTACTTC. This sequence encodes CASSLGVGLETQYF.

The chain has TRBV10-1 and TRBJ1-5; a possible D gene is TRBD1 (6 bases). The germline V gene has CDR1 WNHNN and CDR2 SYGVQD (reference sequence). Deletions cut 8 bases from V and 0 bases from J, with 29 bases between. This CDR3 is 20 amino acids long. CDR3 in amino acids: CASPPTSGGPPRYSNQPQHF. The CDR3 DNA reads as TGCGCCAGCCCTCCAACTAGCGGGGGCCCCCCACGATATAGCAATCAGCCCCAGCATTTT.

The chain joins TRBV5-1 to TRBJ2-3; 8 positions agree with TRBD2. The V segment lost 4 bases and the J segment 0 bases; nucleotides outside the gene matches: 4. This CDR3 has 15 amino acids. Germline CDR1 SGHRS, CDR2 YFSETQ. The CDR3 is CASSISGTSTDTQYF. CDR3 coding DNA: TGCGCCAGCAGCATTAGCGGGACAAGCACAGATACGCAGTATTTT.

On this clonotype itself: A read error may account for a junction end that differs from germline. V is TRBV10-1 and J is TRBJ2-3; 7 positions match TRBD1. In germline, CDR1 is WNHNN, CDR2 SYGVQD (reference sequence). The CDR3 spans 14 residues. The CDR3, as DNA: TGCGCCAGCAGCCCCGGGACAGTTGGTGCAGCGCAGTATTTC. Translation gives CASSPGTVGAAQYF.

The chain combines TRBV2 with TRBJ2-3; 9 bases line up with TRBD2. The CDR3 consists of 13 residues. V gave up 8 bases and J gave up 6 bases; unmatched junction bases: 6. Germline V CDR1 and CDR2: SNHLY, FYNNEI. Written as DNA, the CDR3 is TGTGCCAGCTTAGCGGGAGTTATGGATACGCAGTATTTT. It specifies CASLAGVMDTQYF.

This chain joins TRBV25-1 and TRBJ2-7; D is uncertain. V gave up 6 bases and J gave up 7 bases, with 10 bases separating them. The CDR3 consists of 11 residues. Germline CDR1 and CDR2: MGHDK and SYGVNS. CDR3 coding DNA: TGTGCCAGCAGCCTCTCAAAGGAGCAGTACTTC. Protein: CASSLSKEQYF.

The chain carries TRBV20-1 and TRBJ2-7; 16 bases agree with TRBD2. The junction had 11 bases not matched to a gene; V was cut back by 6 bases and J by 0 bases. Germline CDR1 DFQATT, CDR2 SNEGSKA (reference sequence). The CDR3 spans 18 residues. Here the CDR3 reads CSAGSGLAGGGSSYEQYF. The DNA for the CDR3 is TGCAGTGCAGGGTCGGGACTAGCGGGGGGGGGTAGCTCCTACGAGCAGTACTTC.

CDR3 sequence: CASSSRDKNTGELFF. The CDR3 DNA sequence: TGTGCCAGCAGCTCACGGGACAAGAACACCGGGGAGCTGTTTTTT. The chain recombines TRBV13 with TRBJ2-2, with a possible D match to TRBD1 (6 bases). The V end lost 4 bases, the J end lost 1 base, and 10 bases lay between the germline ends. Per the germline V gene, CDR1 is PRHDT and CDR2 is FYEKMQ (reference sequence). This CDR3 region has 15 residues.

This clonotype was counted many times. The V call is TRBV30, the J call TRBJ1-6; tentatively, D is TRBD1 (5 bases). This CDR3 comprises 15 residues. V shed 0 bases and J shed 7 bases, with 13 bases lying between them. Per the germline V gene, CDR1 is GTSNPN and CDR2 is SVGIG (reference sequence). The CDR3 DNA sequence: TGTGCCTGGAGTGTACTAAGGGGCGCGAATTCACCCCTCCACTTT. It yields the protein CAWSVLRGANSPLHF.

This clonotype was counted between two and nine times. V is TRBV28 and J is TRBJ2-3; D unresolved. Trimming cost V 7 bases and J 2 bases, with 10 bases left between them. The CDR3 extends over 13 amino acids. Germline V gene sequence: CDR1 MDHEN, CDR2 SYDVKM. The CDR3 DNA reads as TGTGCCAGCAAACCGGCGCCCACAGATACGCAGTATTTT. Amino acid sequence: CASKPAPTDTQYF.

The chain uses TRBV27 and TRBJ2-5; TRBD1 is a possible D gene (5 bases). V was pared by 3 bases and J by 5 bases, with 19 bases between. Germline CDR1 reads MNHEY; CDR2 reads SMNVEV (reference sequence). This CDR3 region has 16 residues. DNA of the CDR3: TGTGCCAGCAGTTTTGAGTCGTCAGGGAAAGTTGAGACCCAGTACTTC. It codes for CASSFESSGKVETQYF.

The chain links TRBV5-1 to TRBJ1-6; TRBD1 might be the D (6 bases). Between the trimmed V and J ends, which lost 4 bases and 10 bases, there was a span of 24 bases. Germline V gives CDR1 SGHRS, CDR2 YFSETQ. This CDR3 region has 17 residues. The CDR3 nucleotides are TGCGCCAGCAGCCTCGGATCAAAACAGGGAACGGGGTCACCCCTCCACTTT. This codes for CASSLGSKQGTGSPLHF.

This clonotype was seen a handful of times. The chain couples TRBV19 to TRBJ2-1, with unresolved D. CDR3 size: 13 residues. Trimming took 5 bases from V and 4 from J, leaving 9 bases between them. Looked up from germline, CDR1 is LNHDA and CDR2 is SQIVND (reference sequence). This CDR3 reads CASSLGNYNEQFF. The DNA of the CDR3 is TGTGCCAGTAGTCTCGGCAATTACAATGAGCAGTTCTTC.

The chain uses TRBV5-1 and TRBJ2-6, with 10 bases identical to TRBD1. Trimming took 7 bases from V and 1 from J; bases not matched to a gene: 8. Per the germline V gene, CDR1 is SGHRS and CDR2 is YFSETQ. This CDR3 spans 17 amino acids. Written as DNA, the CDR3 is TGCGCCAGCGCTAGGGACAGGGGAAGTTCTGGGGCCAACGTCCTGACTTTC. Translating it yields CASARDRGSSGANVLTF.